The 28 T cell receptor beta chains below were found in one sample sequenced in a study of blood T cell repertoires in COVID-19. TCRdb's table, derived via immunoSEQ multiplex PCR, lists solely in-frame clones and lacks some. The sample has 150,000 to 200,000 clones; 70% to 90% are singletons. Source material: PBMCs or T cells enriched from blood (not recorded which). Receptor source: a woman aged 18-30 years who had recovered from COVID-19.

The rearrangement uses TRBV5-4 and TRBJ2-5; a weak D match, TRBD2 (6 bases). V was shortened by 2 bases and J by 5 bases, with 7 bases between the two germline ends. CDR3 length equals 12 residues. Germline V CDR1 and CDR2: SGHNT, YYREEE (reference sequence). The CDR3 loop is CASSFGGETQYF. Here the CDR3 DNA reads TGTGCCAGCAGCTTCGGAGGGGAGACCCAGTACTTC.

This rearrangement joins TRBV19 to TRBJ1-6, with 9 bases aligning to TRBD1. Germline CDR1 is LNHDA and CDR2 is SQIVND (reference sequence). The CDR3 runs to 15 residues. J was trimmed by 7 bases and V by 5 bases; bases with no gene match: 6. The CDR3 sequence is CASSSRDRDNSPLHF. The CDR3 DNA is TGTGCCAGTAGTTCGAGGGACAGGGACAATTCACCCCTCCACTTT. The whole variable domain, filled in from reference TRBV19 and TRBJ1-6, reads DGGITQSPKYLFRKEGQNVTLSCEQNLNHDAMYWYRQDPGQGLRLIYYSQIVNDFQKGDIAEGYSVSREKKESFPLTVTSAQKNPTAFYLCASSSRDRDNSPLHFGNGTRLTVT.

V is TRBV27 and J is TRBJ1-1, with a possible D match to TRBD1 (5 bases). This CDR3 is 13 amino acids long. Trimming shortened V by 6 bases and J by 4 bases, and 12 bases separated the two germline ends. CDR1 is MNHEY and CDR2 is SMNVEV in the germline V gene (reference sequence). CDR3 nucleotides: TGTGCCAGCAGCTCTTCTGGGGCCACTGAAGCTTTCTTT. Amino acid sequence: CASSSSGATEAFF.

The chain is built from TRBV4-1 and TRBJ1-5, with a weak D call TRBD1 (6 bases). Per the germline V gene, CDR1 is MGHRA and CDR2 is YSYEKL. V was clipped by 2 bases and J by 0 bases, with 8 bases between them. This CDR3 contains 15 residues. The CDR3 protein is CASSQRQDSNQPQHF. CDR3 DNA sequence: TGCGCCAGCAGCCAACGACAGGATAGCAATCAGCCCCAGCATTTT.

This sequence joins TRBV2 and TRBJ2-7; 7 bases match TRBD1. This CDR3 contains 13 residues. The V gene's germline CDR1 is SNHLY and CDR2 FYNNEI. J lost 6 bases, V lost 4 bases, and 6 bases had no gene match. CDR3 in DNA: TGTGCCAGCAGTGGTGACAGGGTGGGCGAGCAGTACTTC. It is translated as CASSGDRVGEQYF.

Turning to this clone: The sample contains more than one DNA sequence encoding this CDR3. The rearrangement links TRBV5-1 to TRBJ1-2; possibly TRBD1 for D (5 bases). The CDR3 consists of 13 residues. V shed 0 bases and J shed 6 bases, with 9 bases lying between them. Germline CDR1 reads SGHRS; CDR2 reads YFSETQ. Written as DNA, the CDR3 is TGCGCCAGCAGCTTGGTTGGAGGGGATGGCTACACCTTC. Its protein is CASSLVGGDGYTF.

This clone was seen a single time. The DNA of the CDR3 is TGTGCCAGCAGTTTATCGTCCGGGGGGAATTCACCCCTCCACTTT. Its protein is CASSLSSGGNSPLHF. The rearrangement uses TRBV27 and TRBJ1-6; D perhaps matches TRBD1 (5 bases). The germline gives CDR1 MNHEY, CDR2 SMNVEV (reference sequence). This CDR3 has 15 residues. V was pared by 0 bases and J by 7 bases, with 10 bases between.

The chain recombines TRBV5-5 with TRBJ2-3, with 8 bases fitting TRBD1. The ends lost 4 bases at V and 4 bases at J; junction bases unmatched: 8. The CDR3 contains 15 residues. Germline V gene sequence: CDR1 SGHKS, CDR2 YYEKEE (reference sequence). The CDR3 nucleotides are TGTGCCAGCAGCATAGGACAGGGTCCAGCAGATACGCAGTATTTT. It yields the protein CASSIGQGPADTQYF.

V gene TRBV27 combines with J gene TRBJ2-1; 7 positions match TRBD2. J was trimmed by 4 bases and V by 2 bases; bases with no gene match: 2. The CDR3 covers 14 residues. Germline-derived CDR1 and CDR2 are MNHEY and SMNVEV (reference sequence). DNA of the CDR3: TGTGCCAGCAGTTTAGGGGGGGGATACAATGAGCAGTTCTTC. Translation: CASSLGGGYNEQFF.

The rearrangement joins TRBV12-3 or TRBV12-4 to TRBJ2-7, with TRBD1 as a possible D gene (6 bases). Trimming stripped 5 bases from V and 4 bases from J, with 9 bases between. The CDR3 is 12 residues long. The CDR3 protein is CASSPDRYEQYF. In DNA, the CDR3 is TGTGCCAGCAGTCCTGACAGGTACGAGCAGTACTTC.

V usage is TRBV5-1 and J usage is TRBJ2-5, with 12 bases that match TRBD2. Germline loops: CDR1 SGHRS, CDR2 YFSETQ. Losses at the gene ends were 2 bases for V and 3 bases for J; bases not matched to a gene: 5. This CDR3 is 16 amino acids long. This CDR3 reads CASSFRASGGEETQYF. The CDR3 DNA follows: TGCGCCAGCAGCTTTCGGGCTAGCGGGGGGGAAGAGACCCAGTACTTC.

CDR3 region: CASTTGPGTRETQYF. The CDR3 DNA sequence: TGTGCCAGCACCACAGGGCCAGGGACACGAGAGACCCAGTACTTC. The rearrangement links TRBV11-1 to TRBJ2-5, with TRBD1 as a possible D gene (6 bases). Trimming removed 7 bases from V and 4 bases from J, with 19 bases in between. The CDR3 has 15 residues. The germline gives CDR1 SGHAT, CDR2 FQDESV (reference sequence).

The chain carries TRBV10-3 and TRBJ2-2; 7 positions match TRBD2. J lost 0 bases, V lost 5 bases, and 9 bases had no gene match. Germline values: CDR1 ENHRY, CDR2 SYGVKD. The CDR3 consists of 17 residues. The chain's CDR3 is CAISPVGGFANTGELFF. The CDR3 DNA reads as TGTGCCATCAGTCCCGTCGGGGGGTTCGCGAACACCGGGGAGCTGTTTTTT.

This rearrangement joins TRBV7-2 to TRBJ2-7; D ambiguous. This CDR3 comprises 15 residues. Looked up from germline, CDR1 is SGHTA and CDR2 is FQGNSA. V shed 1 base and J shed 2 bases, with 12 bases lying between them. The CDR3 protein is CASSLGGTKPYEQYF. Here the CDR3 DNA reads TGTGCCAGCAGCTTAGGTGGTACCAAGCCCTACGAGCAGTACTTC. Drawing the rest from reference TRBV7-2 and TRBJ2-7, the complete variable domain is GAGVSQSPSNKVTEKGKDVELRCDPISGHTALYWYRQSLGQGLEFLIYFQGNSAPDKSGLPSDRFSAERTGGSVSTLTIQRTQQEDSAVYLCASSLGGTKPYEQYFGPGTRLTVT.

The chain recombines TRBV5-1 with TRBJ2-3; D may be TRBD2 (6 bases). Germline V gene data show CDR1 as SGHRS and CDR2 as YFSETQ. V lost 0 bases to trimming and J lost 1 base, with 9 bases between them. The CDR3 consists of 15 residues. CDR3 region: CASSLDGGGTDTQYF. The DNA for the CDR3 is TGCGCCAGCAGCTTGGACGGGGGAGGCACAGATACGCAGTATTTT.

This chain uses TRBV28 with TRBJ1-2, with a possible D match to TRBD1 (6 bases). The CDR3 loop spans 13 amino acids. Germline V gene sequence: CDR1 MDHEN, CDR2 SYDVKM. V lost 7 bases and J lost 4, with 13 bases in between. This CDR3 is CASTEGGVYGYTF. CDR3 DNA sequence: TGTGCCAGCACCGAGGGGGGGGTCTATGGCTACACCTTC.

V is TRBV27 and J is TRBJ2-3, with TRBD2 matching over 11 bases. CDR1 MNHEY and CDR2 SMNVEV come from the germline V gene (reference sequence). Losses at the gene ends were 6 bases for V and 2 bases for J; bases not matched to a gene: 7. CDR3 length: 16 residues. CDR3 DNA sequence: TGTGCCAGCAGACCCGTAGCGGGGGGGACCACAGATACGCAGTATTTT. Translating it yields CASRPVAGGTTDTQYF.

This sequence joins TRBV5-4 and TRBJ2-4, with 8 bases fitting TRBD1. V dropped 0 bases and J dropped 7; count of bases not matched to a gene: 3. The CDR3 totals 14 residues. CDR1 SGHNT and CDR2 YYREEE come from the germline V gene (reference sequence). The CDR3 DNA reads as TGTGCCAGCAGCTTGGGGACAGGGCTGAACATTCAGTACTTC. Translation: CASSLGTGLNIQYF.

V and J are TRBV14 and TRBJ2-2; the D is unclear. V was pared by 4 bases and J by 3 bases, with 6 bases between. This CDR3 comprises 13 residues. Germline V gives CDR1 SGHDN, CDR2 FVKESK. In DNA, the CDR3 is TGTGCCAGCAGCCCCCGGGACACCGGGGAGCTGTTTTTT. This translates into CASSPRDTGELFF.

J is TRBJ1-5 and V is TRBV27; unclear D gene. CDR1 is MNHEY, CDR2 SMNVEV, per germline (reference sequence). V lost 2 bases, J lost 7 bases, and 12 bases lay in between. The CDR3 is made up of 14 amino acids. The CDR3 spells CASSLEGVGQPQHF. The CDR3 region has the DNA TGTGCCAGCAGTTTAGAGGGTGTGGGGCAGCCCCAGCATTTT.

Only one count was recorded for this clone. The chain uses TRBV2 and TRBJ1-3; TRBD1 matches 7 bases. The V segment lost 4 bases and the J segment 1 base; nucleotides outside the gene matches: 7. The germline V gene encodes CDR1 SNHLY and CDR2 FYNNEI. The CDR3 covers 16 residues. The chain's CDR3 is CASSGVRGMSGNTIYF. In DNA, the CDR3 is TGTGCCAGCAGTGGGGTCAGGGGGATGTCTGGAAACACCATATATTTT.

The chain couples TRBV28 to TRBJ1-5, with 9 bases that match TRBD1. Germline V gives CDR1 MDHEN, CDR2 SYDVKM. The CDR3 is 16 amino acids. V lost 1 base to trimming and J lost 2 bases; unmatched junction nucleotides: 3. For the CDR3, the DNA is TGTGCCAGCAGTTTATCACAGGGGGCGGGCAATCAGCCCCAGCATTTT. Translation: CASSLSQGAGNQPQHF.

The rearrangement uses TRBV5-1 and TRBJ2-5, with TRBD2 matching 11 bases. V shed 5 bases and J 5 bases; nucleotides not matched to a gene: 8. CDR1 is SGHRS, CDR2 YFSETQ, per germline. This CDR3 contains 15 residues. The CDR3 nucleotides are TGCGCCAGCAGACAAATAGCGGGGGGGAAGGAGACCCAGTACTTC. It specifies CASRQIAGGKETQYF.

The chain combines TRBV5-4 with TRBJ2-7; 14 positions agree with TRBD2. V lost 1 base, J lost 2 bases, and 8 bases stayed unmatched. Looked up from germline, CDR1 is SGHNT and CDR2 is YYREEE (reference sequence). This CDR3 spans 18 amino acids. The CDR3 DNA follows: TGTGCCAGCAGCTTGAAAGGACTAGCGGGGGGTCCTACCTACGAGCAGTACTTC. Protein: CASSLKGLAGGPTYEQYF.

This clone was detected a few times. The rearrangement links TRBV6-4 to TRBJ2-2, with 9 bases lining up with TRBD1. The germline V gene has CDR1 MRHNA and CDR2 SNTAGT. The CDR3 has 14 residues. V lost 9 bases, J lost 4 bases, and 6 bases stayed unmatched. The CDR3 bases are TGTGCCAGTAGGACAGGGGCAACCACCGGGGAGCTGTTTTTT. Encoded protein: CASRTGATTGELFF.

The gene calls are TRBV9 and TRBJ1-2; D unclear. Trimming stripped 1 base from V and 4 bases from J, with 5 bases between. From germline, CDR1 is SGDLS and CDR2 YYNGEE. CDR3 size: 12 residues. CDR3 coding DNA: TGTGCCAGCAGCGTATCGGTCTATGGCTACACCTTC. It translates to CASSVSVYGYTF.

This chain links TRBV5-1 with TRBJ1-1; possible D gene TRBD1, 5 bases. Germline values: CDR1 SGHRS, CDR2 YFSETQ. This CDR3 contains 13 residues. The ends were cut back, 3 bases at V and 4 bases at J, with 10 bases in the middle. CDR3 DNA sequence: TGCGCCAGCAGCTCCCAGGGTTCCACTGAAGCTTTCTTT. This gives the protein CASSSQGSTEAFF.

The rearrangement joins TRBV2 to TRBJ2-7; D not resolved. V was shortened by 6 bases and J by 0 bases, with 12 bases between the two germline ends. The CDR3 contains 14 residues. Per germline, CDR1 SNHLY and CDR2 FYNNEI. DNA of the CDR3: TGTGCCAGCAGCAGTCATATAAGCTCCTACGAGCAGTACTTC. It yields the protein CASSSHISSYEQYF.